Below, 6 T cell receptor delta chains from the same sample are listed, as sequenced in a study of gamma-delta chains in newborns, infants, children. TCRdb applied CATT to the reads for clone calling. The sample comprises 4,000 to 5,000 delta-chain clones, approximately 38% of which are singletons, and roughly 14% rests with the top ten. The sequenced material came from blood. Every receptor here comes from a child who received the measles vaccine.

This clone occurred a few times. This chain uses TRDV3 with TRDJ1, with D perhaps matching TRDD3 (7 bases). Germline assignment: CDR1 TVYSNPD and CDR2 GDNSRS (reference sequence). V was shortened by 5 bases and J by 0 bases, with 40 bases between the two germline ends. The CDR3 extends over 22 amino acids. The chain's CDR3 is CALSSFITDEGIHPLYTDKLIF. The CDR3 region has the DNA TGTGCCCTGTCTTCCTTTATTACTGATGAAGGGATACACCCTTTGTACACCGATAAACTCATCTTT.

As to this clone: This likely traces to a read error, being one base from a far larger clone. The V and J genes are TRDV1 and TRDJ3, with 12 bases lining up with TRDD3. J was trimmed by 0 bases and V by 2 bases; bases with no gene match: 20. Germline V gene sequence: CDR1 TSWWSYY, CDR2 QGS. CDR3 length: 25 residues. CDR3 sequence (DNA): TGTGCTCTTGGGGAAAGGGACACCCTACACTGGGGGATACTTCAAAGCTCCTGGGACACCCGACAGATGTTTTTC. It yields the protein CALGERDTLHWGILQSSWDTRQMFF.

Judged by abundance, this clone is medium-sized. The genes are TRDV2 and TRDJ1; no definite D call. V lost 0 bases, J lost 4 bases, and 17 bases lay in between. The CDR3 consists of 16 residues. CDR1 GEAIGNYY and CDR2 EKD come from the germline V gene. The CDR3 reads CACDTVGRKSGDKLIF. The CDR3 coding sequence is TGTGCCTGTGACACCGTAGGACGTAAGAGTGGCGATAAACTCATCTTT.

The CDR3 here is CALGDPSTHTDKLIF. CDR3 coding DNA: TGTGCTCTTGGGGACCCTTCGACCCACACCGATAAACTCATCTTT. The chain recombines TRDV1 with TRDJ1, with D maybe TRDD2 (5 bases). The CDR3 runs 15 residues. Germline V CDR1 and CDR2: TSWWSYY, QGS. V was clipped by 3 bases and J by 0 bases, with 11 bases between them.

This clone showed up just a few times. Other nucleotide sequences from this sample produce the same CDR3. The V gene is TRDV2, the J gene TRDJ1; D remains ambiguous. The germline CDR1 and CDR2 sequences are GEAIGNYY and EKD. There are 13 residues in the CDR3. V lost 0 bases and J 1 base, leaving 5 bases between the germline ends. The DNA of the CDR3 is TGTGCCTGTGACACCCCGACCACCGATAAACTCATCTTT. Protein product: CACDTPTTDKLIF.

As DNA, the CDR3 is TGTGCTCTTGGGGAACTAGGGGGATACGCGCCTCCATCTTTGACAGCACAACTCTTCTTT. This translates into CALGELGGYAPPSLTAQLFF. The J gene is TRDJ2, the V gene TRDV1, with TRDD3 identical over 10 bases. Germline CDR1 TSWWSYY, CDR2 QGS. V lost 0 bases to trimming and J lost 0 bases; unmatched junction nucleotides: 10. The CDR3 loop spans 20 amino acids.